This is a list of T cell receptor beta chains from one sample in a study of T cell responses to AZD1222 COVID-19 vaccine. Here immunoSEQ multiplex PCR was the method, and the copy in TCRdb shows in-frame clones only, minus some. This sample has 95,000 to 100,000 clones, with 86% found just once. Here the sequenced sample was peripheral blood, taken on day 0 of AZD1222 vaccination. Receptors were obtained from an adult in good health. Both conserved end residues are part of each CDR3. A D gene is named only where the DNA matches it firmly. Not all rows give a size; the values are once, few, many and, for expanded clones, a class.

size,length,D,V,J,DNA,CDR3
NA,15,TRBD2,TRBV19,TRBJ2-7,TGTGCCAGTAGTATAGGCGGGGGAGTGCCCTACGAGCAGTACTTC,CASSIGGGVPYEQYF
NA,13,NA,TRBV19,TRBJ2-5,TGTGCCAGTAGTATACCCCCGTCGGAGACCCAGTACTTC,CASSIPPSETQYF
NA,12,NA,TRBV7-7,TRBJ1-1,TGTGCTAGCAGCTTAGGCCAGGGGGAAGCTTTCTTT,CASSLGQGEAFF
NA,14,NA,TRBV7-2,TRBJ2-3,TGTGCCAGCAGCTTATCCAGCGGAACAGATACGCAGTATTTT,CASSLSSGTDTQYF
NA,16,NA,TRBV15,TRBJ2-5,TGTGCCACCAGCAGAGACCCCATAACCGTCCAAGAGACCCAGTACTTC,CATSRDPITVQETQYF
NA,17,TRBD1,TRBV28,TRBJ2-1,TGTGCCAGCAGTTCAGGGGAAGGGACAGAGCCCTACAATGAGCAGTTCTTC,CASSSGEGTEPYNEQFF
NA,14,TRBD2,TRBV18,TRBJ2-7,TGTGCCAGCTCACTCGGACTAGAGGGGTACGAGCAGTACTTC,CASSLGLEGYEQYF
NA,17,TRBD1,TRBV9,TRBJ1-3,TGTGCCAGCAGCGTAGATGGGACAGGGGTCCGAGGAAACACCATATATTTT,CASSVDGTGVRGNTIYF
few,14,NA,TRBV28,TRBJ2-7,TGTGCCAGCAGTGGACTACCCTCCTTCTACGAGCAGTACTTC,CASSGLPSFYEQYF
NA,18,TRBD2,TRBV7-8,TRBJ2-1,TGTGCCAGCAGCTTCCCCGACCCGGGACCTAGCGGGAGTGGTGAGCAGTTCTTC,CASSFPDPGPSGSGEQFF
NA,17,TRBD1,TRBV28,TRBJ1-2,TGTGCCAGCAGTTTGACGGGGGGACAGGAACTTAACTATGGCTACACCTTC,CASSLTGGQELNYGYTF
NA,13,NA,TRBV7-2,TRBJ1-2,TGTGCCACCTCAGCCCGGGGCAACTATGGCTACACCTTC,CATSARGNYGYTF
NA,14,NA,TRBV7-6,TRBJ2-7,TGTGCCAGCAGCGCCCGGGACCATCCCTACGAGCAGTACTTC,CASSARDHPYEQYF
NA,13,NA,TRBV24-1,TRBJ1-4,TGTGCCACCAGTGACCCCGGGAATGAAAAACTGTTTTTT,CATSDPGNEKLFF
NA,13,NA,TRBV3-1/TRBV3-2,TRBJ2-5,TGTGCCAGCAGGACCTCTGGACAAGAGACCCAGTACTTC,CASRTSGQETQYF
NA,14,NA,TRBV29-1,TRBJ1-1,TGCACGGCTCGAGAACAGGGAGGGAACACTGAAGCTTTCTTT,CTAREQGGNTEAFF
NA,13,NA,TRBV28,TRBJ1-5,TGTGCCAGCAGTACGACAAACCATCAGCCCCAGCATTTT,CASSTTNHQPQHF
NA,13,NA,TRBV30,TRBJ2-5,TGTGCCTGGAGCGGGGGCCCCCAAGAGACCCAGTACTTC,CAWSGGPQETQYF
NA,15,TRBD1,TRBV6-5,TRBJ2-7,TGTGCCAGCACCGCGGGGCAACAGGGGGAACGCGAGCAGTACTTC,CASTAGQQGEREQYF
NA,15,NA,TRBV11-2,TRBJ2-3,TGTGCCAGCAAAGGGGCAGAGGATGTTTTTGATACGCAGTATTTT,CASKGAEDVFDTQYF
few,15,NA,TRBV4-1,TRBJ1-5,TGCGCCAGCGGCCCAGGGACTTATAGCAATCAGCCCCAGCATTTT,CASGPGTYSNQPQHF
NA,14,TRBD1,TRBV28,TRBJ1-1,TGTGCCAGCAGTTTCGTACAGGGGGTGCCCGGAGCTTTCTTT,CASSFVQGVPGAFF
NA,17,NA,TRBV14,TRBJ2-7,TGTGCCAGCAGCCAAGATTTCCGAGGGGGTTGGGCCTACGAGCAGTACTTC,CASSQDFRGGWAYEQYF
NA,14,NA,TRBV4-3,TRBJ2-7,TGCGCCAGCAGCCAGGGACGGGTCTCCTACGAGCAGTACTTC,CASSQGRVSYEQYF
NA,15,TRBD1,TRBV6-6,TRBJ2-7,TGTGCCAGCAGTTACAGGGGACAGGGGGGCTACGAGCAGTACTTC,CASSYRGQGGYEQYF
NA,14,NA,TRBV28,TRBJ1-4,TGTGCCAGCAGTTTACTACAGCTTAATGAAAAACTGTTTTTT,CASSLLQLNEKLFF
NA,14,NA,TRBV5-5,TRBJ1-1,TGTGCCAGCAGCTTGGATGGCGGGAACACTGAAGCTTTCTTT,CASSLDGGNTEAFF
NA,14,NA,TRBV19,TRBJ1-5,TGTGCCAGTAGTACGGGGACGGGTGAGGAGCCCCAGCATTTT,CASSTGTGEEPQHF